One sample yielded the 28 T cell receptor beta chains listed below, sequenced in a study of OX40 agonist ivuxolimab in advanced cancers. Sequencing used immunoSEQ multiplex PCR; TCRdb keeps in-frame clones, though not all of them. The table lists more than 60,000 clones, roughly 87% of them singletons, with just under 0.25% in the top ten. The material was CD4+ or CD8+ T cells sorted from blood, obtained in a trial of the OX40 agonist ivuxolimab. These receptors were obtained from an adult with an advanced solid tumor such as melanoma, head and neck, liver or kidney cancer.

The V call is TRBV4-1, the J call TRBJ2-5, with TRBD2 identical over 10 bases. Germline CDR1 MGHRA, CDR2 YSYEKL. CDR3 size: 18 residues. J was trimmed by 2 bases and V by 2 bases; bases with no gene match: 11. The chain's CDR3 is CASSQTPPGAGGQETQYF. Written as DNA, the CDR3 is TGCGCCAGCAGCCAAACCCCCCCAGGAGCGGGAGGGCAAGAGACCCAGTACTTC.

V and J are TRBV27 and TRBJ2-7; a weak D match, TRBD1 (6 bases). Germline assignment: CDR1 MNHEY and CDR2 SMNVEV (reference sequence). The V end was cut by 5 bases, the J end by 4 bases, with 18 bases between. The CDR3 covers 15 residues. CDR3 protein: CASSGIYRVGYEQYF. Here the CDR3 DNA reads TGTGCCAGCAGTGGAATATACAGGGTGGGGTACGAGCAGTACTTC.

The chain joins TRBV1 to TRBJ2-7; the table gives TRBD2 as D, unverified against the DNA. TRBV1 is an annotated pseudogene. This CDR3 is built from 16 residues. The CDR3 region is CTSSLQALSVTYEQYF. CDR3 DNA: TGCACCAGCAGCCTCCAAGCGCTTAGCGTAACCTACGAGCAGTACTTC.

The rearrangement uses TRBV27 and TRBJ2-7; the match to TRBD1 covers 9 bases. Germline V CDR1 and CDR2: MNHEY, SMNVEV (reference sequence). V dropped 2 bases and J dropped 4; count of bases not matched to a gene: 6. This CDR3 has 15 residues. CDR3 DNA: TGTGCCAGCAGTTTAGGGACAGGGCAAAAATACGAGCAGTACTTC. Amino acid sequence: CASSLGTGQKYEQYF.

The J gene is TRBJ1-3, the V gene TRBV5-4, with D possibly matching TRBD1 (6 bases). There are 15 residues in the CDR3. Germline V gene sequence: CDR1 SGHNT, CDR2 YYREEE (reference sequence). The V and J ends lost 4 bases and 4 bases respectively, with 15 bases between them. The CDR3 nucleotides read TGTGCCAGCAGCCTTAGGGGGGCGCACGGAAACACCATATATTTT. It is translated as CASSLRGAHGNTIYF. Full variable domain (remainder filled in from reference TRBV5-4 and TRBJ1-3): ETGVTQSPTHLIKTRGQQVTLRCSSQSGHNTVSWYQQALGQGPQFIFQYYREEENGRGNFPPRFSGLQFPNYSSELNVNALELDDSALYLCASSLRGAHGNTIYFGEGSWLTVV.

The chain combines TRBV6-1 with TRBJ2-7; 9 bases are shared with TRBD2. Germline V lookup: CDR1 MNHNS, CDR2 SASEGT. The CDR3 extends over 14 amino acids. V shed 5 bases, J shed 3 bases, and the junction held 5 bases outside the gene matches. DNA for the CDR3: TGTGCCAGCAGTTTGACTAGCGGATTCTACGAGCAGTACTTC. This gives the protein CASSLTSGFYEQYF.

The rearrangement joins TRBV11-2 to TRBJ2-5; 13 positions match TRBD2. This CDR3 is 15 amino acids long. Germline V CDR1 and CDR2: SGHAT, FQNNGV. V was pared by 5 bases and J by 4 bases, with 4 bases of the junction left unmatched. The CDR3 sequence is CASSELAGGIETQYF. The DNA for the CDR3 is TGTGCCAGCAGCGAACTAGCGGGAGGGATAGAGACCCAGTACTTC.

The chain carries TRBV28 and TRBJ2-3; possibly TRBD1 for D (5 bases). The CDR3 runs to 13 residues. V was clipped by 10 bases and J by 2 bases, with 13 bases between them. The germline gives CDR1 MDHEN, CDR2 SYDVKM. Here the CDR3 DNA reads TGTGCCACCACAGGCCTTACCACAGATACGCAGTATTTT. Amino acid sequence: CATTGLTTDTQYF.

The V and J genes are TRBV7-9 and TRBJ2-5; TRBD2 matches at 8 bases. The CDR3 is 16 amino acids. In germline, CDR1 is SEHNR, CDR2 FQNEAQ (reference sequence). V was clipped by 3 bases and J by 0 bases; unmatched bases: 6. This chain's CDR3 is CASSLGRGGNQETQYF. The CDR3 DNA is TGTGCCAGCAGCTTGGGCCGGGGGGGGAACCAAGAGACCCAGTACTTC.

The genes are TRBV11-3 and TRBJ2-3; perhaps TRBD2 as D (6 bases). The V gene's germline CDR1 is SGHNT and CDR2 YENEEA. With 1 base removed from V and 4 bases from J, the gap between germline ends came to 15 bases. This CDR3 has 16 amino acids. The CDR3 is CASSLAPGVDADTQYF. Written as DNA, the CDR3 is TGTGCCAGCAGCTTAGCTCCGGGAGTCGACGCAGATACGCAGTATTTT. The complete variable domain, with remaining parts taken from reference TRBV11-3 and TRBJ2-3, reads EAGVVQSPRYKIIEKKQPVAFWCNPISGHNTLYWYLQNLGQGPELLIRYENEEAVDDSQLPKDRFSAERLKGVDSTLKIQPAELGDSAVYLCASSLAPGVDADTQYFGPGTRLTVL.

The rearrangement joins TRBV6-1 to TRBJ2-1; D is possibly TRBD2 (5 bases). This CDR3 has 14 amino acids. Germline assignment: CDR1 MNHNS and CDR2 SASEGT. V dropped 2 bases and J dropped 5 bases, with 10 bases sitting between them. The CDR3 DNA sequence: TGTGCCAGCAGTGAAAGCCGAGCGGACAATGAGCAGTTCTTC. Residues: CASSESRADNEQFF.

J is TRBJ2-2 and V is TRBV6-4; 9 bases agree with TRBD1. This CDR3 is 15 amino acids long. Germline CDR1 and CDR2: MRHNA and SNTAGT. V trimming: 5 bases; J trimming: 4 bases; junction bases outside the gene matches: 5. The DNA of the CDR3 is TGTGCCAGCAGTCCAGGACAGGGGAGCACCGGGGAGCTGTTTTTT. Its protein is CASSPGQGSTGELFF.

J is TRBJ2-7 and V is TRBV27; the D is unclear. Looked up from germline, CDR1 is MNHEY and CDR2 is SMNVEV (reference sequence). V lost 5 bases, J lost 1 base, and 12 bases lay in between. The length of the CDR3 is 14 residues. The CDR3, as DNA: TGTGCCAGCAGTAAGAACCGCCTTTCCTACGAGCAGTACTTC. It encodes CASSKNRLSYEQYF.

This clone appeared once. The chain is built from TRBV10-2 and TRBJ2-7, with D hard to call. Trimming stripped 6 bases from V and 0 bases from J, with 6 bases between. Per germline, CDR1 WSHSY and CDR2 SAAADI. The CDR3 is 12 residues long. CDR3 sequence (DNA): TGCGCCAGCAGAGGTAGCTCCTACGAGCAGTACTTC. Protein product: CASRGSSYEQYF.

The chain has TRBV15 and TRBJ1-4; 7 nucleotides match TRBD1. CDR1 is LNHNV and CDR2 is YYDKDF in the germline V gene (reference sequence). This CDR3 is built from 14 residues. Losses at the gene ends were 1 base for V and 5 bases for J; bases not matched to a gene: 1. The CDR3 DNA sequence: TGTGCCACCAGCAGAGGACAGGGAAATGAAAAACTGTTTTTT. Translating gives CATSRGQGNEKLFF.

As DNA, the CDR3 is TGTGCCAGCAGCCGAGGGGGGGGGCCCACCGGGGAGCTGTTTTTT. Translated: CASSRGGGPTGELFF. V is TRBV27 and J is TRBJ2-2; the D gene is possibly TRBD2 (7 bases). V shed 6 bases and J shed 4 bases, with 15 bases lying between them. The CDR3 runs to 15 residues. CDR1 and CDR2 (germline): MNHEY, SMNVEV (reference sequence).

The rearrangement links TRBV10-3 to TRBJ2-1; 10 bases are a match to TRBD2. CDR1 and CDR2 (germline): ENHRY, SYGVKD. This CDR3 region has 15 residues. Trimming at V came to 3 bases and at J to 8 bases, leaving 7 bases not matched to a gene. The CDR3 DNA reads as TGTGCCATCAGTGAACTAGCGGGAAGCGGCGATGAGCAGTTCTTC. This sequence encodes CAISELAGSGDEQFF.

The rearrangement joins TRBV9 to TRBJ2-7; 7 positions match TRBD1. CDR1 SGDLS and CDR2 YYNGEE come from the germline V gene. The CDR3 extends over 15 amino acids. Trimming cost V 0 bases and J 4 bases; bases outside gene matches: 7. This CDR3 reads CASSVGGTVAYEQYF. The CDR3 DNA follows: TGTGCCAGCAGCGTAGGTGGGACAGTCGCGTACGAGCAGTACTTC. Supplemented by reference TRBV9 and TRBJ2-7, the full variable domain reads DSGVTQTPKHLITATGQRVTLRCSPRSGDLSVYWYQQSLDQGLQFLIQYYNGEERAKGNILERFSAQQFPDLHSELNLSSLELGDSALYFCASSVGGTVAYEQYFGPGTRLTVT.

The rearrangement joins TRBV7-7 to TRBJ2-2; a weak D match, TRBD1 (7 bases). The CDR3 length is 15 residues. With 7 bases removed from V and 7 bases from J, the gap between germline ends came to 19 bases. The germline V gene has CDR1 SSHAT and CDR2 FNYEAQ (reference sequence). The CDR3 region is CASTPGQGGRGELFF. As DNA, the CDR3 is TGTGCCAGCACCCCGGGGCAGGGGGGTCGCGGGGAGCTGTTTTTT.

The chain uses TRBV6-1 and TRBJ1-1; no reliable D call. This CDR3 contains 13 residues. V dropped 2 bases and J dropped 7 bases, with 11 bases sitting between them. Germline V gene lookup returns CDR1 MNHNS and CDR2 SASEGT. The CDR3 coding sequence is TGTGCCAGCAGTGAAATACGGTTGGGTGAAGCTTTCTTT. It codes for CASSEIRLGEAFF.

The gene calls are TRBV14 and TRBJ1-1; tentatively, D is TRBD1 (6 bases). CDR1 is SGHDN, CDR2 FVKESK, per germline. Trimming stripped 1 base from V and 1 base from J, with 19 bases between. This CDR3 has 18 residues. The CDR3 DNA reads TGTGCCAGCAGCCAAGGGAGTATCTTTGGGGGCTCGAACACTGAAGCTTTCTTT. The encoded protein is CASSQGSIFGGSNTEAFF.

This chain uses TRBV2 with TRBJ2-7; 9 positions agree with TRBD1. The junction had 11 bases not matched to a gene; V was cut back by 5 bases and J by 3 bases. This CDR3 region has 16 residues. CDR1 and CDR2 from the germline V gene are SNHLY and FYNNEI. DNA of the CDR3: TGTGCCAGCAGTCCCGGGACAGGGACAGGTAACTACGAGCAGTACTTC. It yields the protein CASSPGTGTGNYEQYF.

This rearrangement joins TRBV29-1 to TRBJ1-2; D call uncertain. This CDR3 is 13 amino acids long. Germline lookup yields CDR1 SQVTM and CDR2 ANQGSEA. Trimming removed 4 bases from V and 2 bases from J, with 11 bases in between. This CDR3 reads CSVAAYQNYGYTF. Written as DNA, the CDR3 is TGCAGCGTTGCCGCTTACCAAAACTATGGCTACACCTTC.

V and J are TRBV7-9 and TRBJ1-4; 11 nucleotides agree with TRBD1. The germline V gene encodes CDR1 SEHNR and CDR2 FQNEAQ (reference sequence). After removal of 4 bases from V and 8 bases from J, the junction contained 9 bases not matched to a gene. The CDR3 is 16 residues long. The CDR3 DNA is TGTGCCAGCAGCTCGGACAGGGGGCAGAGGAGGGAAAAACTGTTTTTT. Amino acids: CASSSDRGQRREKLFF.

The chain is built from TRBV7-2 and TRBJ2-7, with D perhaps matching TRBD2 (6 bases). The V and J ends lost 3 bases and 0 bases respectively, with 12 bases between them. The CDR3 is made up of 15 amino acids. Germline loops: CDR1 SGHTA, CDR2 FQGNSA. CDR3 sequence (DNA): TGTGCCAGCAGCTTTTCTAGCGAGAGCTCCTACGAGCAGTACTTC. This translates into CASSFSSESSYEQYF. Supplemented by reference TRBV7-2 and TRBJ2-7, the full variable domain reads GAGVSQSPSNKVTEKGKDVELRCDPISGHTALYWYRQSLGQGLEFLIYFQGNSAPDKSGLPSDRFSAERTGGSVSTLTIQRTQQEDSAVYLCASSFSSESSYEQYFGPGTRLTVT.

This clone appeared a single time. The V gene is TRBV9, the J gene TRBJ2-1; 9 bases map to TRBD1. Trimming at V came to 4 bases and at J to 2 bases, leaving 4 bases not matched to a gene. CDR3 length: 15 residues. Germline-derived CDR1 and CDR2 are SGDLS and YYNGEE. As DNA, the CDR3 is TGTGCCAGCAGCCCGGGACAGGGACCCTACAATGAGCAGTTCTTC. Translation gives CASSPGQGPYNEQFF.

The J gene is TRBJ2-2, the V gene TRBV14; D may be TRBD1 or TRBD2 (5 bases each). The CDR3 contains 15 residues. The germline V gene encodes CDR1 SGHDN and CDR2 FVKESK. The V gene lost 5 bases and the J gene lost 6 bases, with 16 bases spanning the gap. The CDR3 nucleotides read TGTGCCAGCAGCGGCCAAATTTTGGGGGCCGGGGAGCTGTTTTTT. This encodes CASSGQILGAGELFF.

The gene calls are TRBV18 and TRBJ1-5; no clear D. This CDR3 has 13 residues. V was pared by 2 bases and J by 3 bases, with 5 bases between. Germline assignment: CDR1 KGHSH and CDR2 LQKENI. CDR3: CASSPTYNQPQHF. The CDR3 DNA sequence: TGTGCCAGCTCACCAACTTACAATCAGCCCCAGCATTTT.